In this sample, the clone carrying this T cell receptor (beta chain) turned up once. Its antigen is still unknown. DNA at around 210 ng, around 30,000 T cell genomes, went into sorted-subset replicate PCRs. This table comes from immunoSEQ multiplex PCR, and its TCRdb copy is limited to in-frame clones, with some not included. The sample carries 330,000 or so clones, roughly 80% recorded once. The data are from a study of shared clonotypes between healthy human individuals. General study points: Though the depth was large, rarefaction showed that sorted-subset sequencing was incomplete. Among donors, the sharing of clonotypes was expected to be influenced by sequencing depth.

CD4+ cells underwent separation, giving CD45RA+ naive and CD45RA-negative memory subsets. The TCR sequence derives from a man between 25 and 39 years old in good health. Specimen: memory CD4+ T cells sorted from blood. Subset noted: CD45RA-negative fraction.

CDR3 protein: CASTKTLIASGANVLTF. In DNA, the CDR3 is TGTGCCAGTACCAAGACCCTGATCGCCTCTGGGGCCAACGTCCTGACTTTC. J is TRBJ2-6 and V is TRBV19; D not resolved. The V end was cut by 7 bases, the J end by 0 bases, with 16 bases between. The CDR3 runs to 17 residues. CDR1 and CDR2 from the germline V gene are LNHDA and SQIVND (reference sequence). Full variable domain (missing parts from reference TRBV19 and TRBJ2-6): DGGITQSPKYLFRKEGQNVTLSCEQNLNHDAMYWYRQDPGQGLRLIYYSQIVNDFQKGDIAEGYSVSREKKESFPLTVTSAQKNPTAFYLCASTKTLIASGANVLTFGAGSRLTVL.